The 9 T cell receptor beta chains below were found in one sample sequenced in a study of OX40 agonist ivuxolimab in advanced cancers. Sequenced by immunoSEQ multiplex PCR; TCRdb stores in-frame clones only, minus some. The table includes fewer than 95,000 clones, approximately 80% detected once. This sample comprised CD4+ or CD8+ T cells sorted from blood, obtained in a trial of the OX40 agonist ivuxolimab. These receptors all stem from an adult with an advanced solid tumor such as melanoma, head and neck, liver or kidney cancer.

This clone appeared a few times. The chain employs TRBV2 and TRBJ2-5, with D tentatively TRBD1 (5 bases). There are 14 residues in the CDR3. V lost 3 bases, J lost 7 bases, and 15 bases lay in between. Looked up from germline, CDR1 is SNHLY and CDR2 is FYNNEI. The CDR3 nucleotides are TGTGCCAGCAGTGACAGCGAAGGGGTTTTGACCCAGTACTTC. Residues: CASSDSEGVLTQYF.

The chain couples TRBV28 to TRBJ2-6; D gene ambiguous. V lost 4 bases to trimming and J lost 1 base, with 8 bases between them. Germline V CDR1 and CDR2: MDHEN, SYDVKM. This CDR3 is built from 15 residues. CDR3 residues: CASSSASSGANVLTF. The CDR3, as DNA: TGTGCCAGCAGTTCGGCTTCGTCTGGGGCCAACGTCCTGACTTTC. Looking up the rest from reference TRBV28 and TRBJ2-6 gives the full variable domain: DVKVTQSSRYLVKRTGEKVFLECVQDMDHENMFWYRQDPGLGLRLIYFSYDVKMKEKGDIPEGYSVSREKKERFSLILESASTNQTSMYLCASSSASSGANVLTFGAGSRLTVL.

The V call is TRBV9, the J call TRBJ2-7, with D maybe TRBD1 (6 bases). V was clipped by 0 bases and J by 4 bases, with 17 bases between them. Germline CDR1 and CDR2: SGDLS and YYNGEE. This CDR3 is built from 16 residues. The CDR3 loop reads CASSVAGDVPLYEQYV. CDR3 nucleotides: TGTGCCAGCAGCGTAGCAGGGGATGTCCCGCTTTACGAGCAGTACGTC.

This chain uses TRBV5-3 with TRBJ2-7, with D unclear. TRBV5-3 carries the ORF label, with uncertain function. There are 11 residues in the CDR3. The V end lost 4 bases, the J end lost 4 bases, and 6 bases lay between the germline ends. Here the CDR3 reads CARSRIYEQYV. Written as DNA, the CDR3 is TGTGCCAGAAGCAGAATTTACGAGCAGTACGTC.

The J gene is TRBJ2-7, the V gene TRBV7-3, with TRBD1 identical over 7 bases. J lost 1 base, V lost 3 bases, and 0 bases had no gene match. In germline, CDR1 is SGHTA, CDR2 FQGTGA. The CDR3 consists of 13 residues. In nucleotides, the CDR3 is TGTGCCAGCAGCTTGGACAGGTCCTACGAGCAGTACTTC. This encodes CASSLDRSYEQYF.

This chain connects TRBV6-6 to TRBJ2-6; D gene ambiguous. With 5 bases removed from V and 4 bases from J, the gap between germline ends came to 12 bases. The germline V gene has CDR1 MNHNY and CDR2 SVGAGI (reference sequence). This CDR3 contains 15 residues. CDR3 region: CASSPRLGGANVLTF. The CDR3, as DNA: TGTGCCAGCAGTCCCCGACTGGGAGGGGCCAACGTCCTGACTTTC.

V is TRBV28 and J is TRBJ1-3; TRBD1 aligns across 7 bases. V was clipped by 6 bases and J by 3 bases; unmatched bases: 17. Germline assignment: CDR1 MDHEN and CDR2 SYDVKM. The CDR3 contains 18 residues. In DNA form, the CDR3 reads TGTGCCAGCAGCAAGGAAACAGGGGTGCCCCCCTTTGGAAACACCATATATTTT. It translates to CASSKETGVPPFGNTIYF.

The chain employs TRBV30 and TRBJ2-1, with 9 bases that match TRBD2. After removal of 4 bases from V and 2 bases from J, the junction contained 9 bases not matched to a gene. The CDR3 runs to 16 residues. Per the germline V gene, CDR1 is GTSNPN and CDR2 is SVGIG (reference sequence). CDR3 nucleotide sequence: TGTGCCTGGACTACGGGACTAGCCGGACCCTACAATGAGCAGTTCTTC. It encodes CAWTTGLAGPYNEQFF.

The chain carries TRBV10-1 and TRBJ2-7; 8 bases match TRBD1. The germline V gene has CDR1 WNHNN and CDR2 SYGVQD (reference sequence). This CDR3 contains 16 residues. V shed 3 bases and J 6 bases; nucleotides not matched to a gene: 13. In DNA form, the CDR3 reads TGCGCCAGCAGTGAAGGACAGGGTAAGCTTTGTTGCGAGCAGTACGTC. Translated, it gives CASSEGQGKLCCEQYV.